A single sample gave rise to the 8 T cell receptor beta chains below, sequenced in a study of blood T cell repertoires in COVID-19. Clones were sequenced by immunoSEQ multiplex PCR, and TCRdb holds only the in-frame ones, with some missing. The profile shows under 350,000 clones, around 83% of them singletons. The sequencing input was peripheral blood. The source is a man between 18 and 35 years old with active or convalescent COVID-19.

This rearrangement joins TRBV18 to TRBJ1-3; tentatively, D is TRBD1 (6 bases). The CDR3 runs to 17 residues. Germline V gives CDR1 KGHSH, CDR2 LQKENI. V gave up 4 bases and J gave up 0 bases, with 16 bases separating them. DNA of the CDR3: TGTGCCAGCTCACGAGGGCCAGGGGCCTACTCTGGAAACACCATATATTTT. Its protein is CASSRGPGAYSGNTIYF.

This rearrangement joins TRBV7-3 to TRBJ2-3; D is perhaps TRBD2 (6 bases). The V and J ends lost 3 bases and 0 bases respectively, with 13 bases between them. Germline CDR1 SGHTA, CDR2 FQGTGA. The CDR3 contains 16 residues. In DNA, the CDR3 is TGTGCCAGCAGCTTTGCTCCAGCGGGTAGCACAGATACGCAGTATTTT. It encodes CASSFAPAGSTDTQYF. Using reference TRBV7-3 and TRBJ2-3 for the parts outside the CDR3, the full variable domain is GAGVSQTPSNKVTEKGKYVELRCDPISGHTALYWYRQSLGQGPEFLIYFQGTGAADDSGLPNDRFFAVRPEGSVSTLKIQRTERGDSAVYLCASSFAPAGSTDTQYFGPGTRLTVL.

Many counts were recorded for this clone. The V gene is TRBV29-1, the J gene TRBJ2-5; 9 nucleotides match TRBD2. Germline V gene data show CDR1 as SQVTM and CDR2 as ANQGSEA. V lost 0 bases, J lost 5 bases, and 13 bases stayed unmatched. The CDR3 covers 17 residues. The CDR3 DNA is TGCAGCGTTGAAGATAGGTTGCGAGGGAGCGGGAGGGAGACCCAGTACTTC. Translation gives CSVEDRLRGSGRETQYF.

This chain joins TRBV18 and TRBJ1-4; 8 nucleotides match TRBD1. Germline V CDR1 and CDR2: KGHSH, LQKENI. This CDR3 has 16 residues. V lost 3 bases and J lost 5; bases outside the gene matches: 8. As DNA, the CDR3 is TGTGCCAGCTCACCCCTACTGGGACAGGCGAATGAAAAACTGTTTTTT. Protein sequence: CASSPLLGQANEKLFF.

This sequence joins TRBV30 and TRBJ2-6, with D uncertain. The CDR3 contains 17 residues. V lost 1 base, J lost 0 bases, and 13 bases lay in between. Looked up from germline, CDR1 is GTSNPN and CDR2 is SVGIG (reference sequence). The chain's CDR3 is CAWSGWSETSGANVLTF. CDR3 DNA: TGTGCCTGGAGTGGATGGTCAGAAACCTCTGGGGCCAACGTCCTGACTTTC. The entire variable domain, with the rest obtained from reference TRBV30 and TRBJ2-6, is as follows: SQTIHQWPATLVQPVGSPLSLECTVEGTSNPNLYWYRQAAGRGLQLLFYSVGIGQISSEVPQNLSASRPQDRQFILSSKKLLLSDSGFYLCAWSGWSETSGANVLTFGAGSRLTVL.

Only one count was recorded for this clone. The chain carries TRBV5-4 and TRBJ2-5, with 8 nucleotides matching TRBD2. CDR3 length equals 16 residues. Trimming removed 4 bases from V and 2 bases from J; junction bases left unmatched: 10. In germline, CDR1 is SGHNT, CDR2 YYREEE (reference sequence). The CDR3 bases are TGTGCCAGCAGCATCGGGGGACTAGGAGGTCAAGAGACCCAGTACTTC. This encodes CASSIGGLGGQETQYF.

The chain joins TRBV19 to TRBJ2-1; D may be TRBD1 (5 bases). V lost 6 bases and J lost 4, with 19 bases in between. This CDR3 has 16 residues. Per germline, CDR1 LNHDA and CDR2 SQIVND (reference sequence). The CDR3 DNA sequence: TGTGCCAGTAGCTACGAAGGGGCCTCCCGATACAATGAGCAGTTCTTC. This translates into CASSYEGASRYNEQFF.

This rearrangement joins TRBV15 to TRBJ1-3, with D hard to call. CDR3 length equals 16 residues. Germline-derived CDR1 and CDR2 are LNHNV and YYDKDF (reference sequence). Trimming shortened V by 3 bases and J by 0 bases, and 12 bases separated the two germline ends. The CDR3 here is CATSSDSGFSGNTIYF. The CDR3, as DNA: TGTGCCACCAGCAGCGACTCGGGTTTCTCTGGAAACACCATATATTTT.